The following is a T cell receptor (beta chain) sequence with its context. What it binds is unknown. This sample stems from a study of T cells in localized non-small cell lung cancer. Whole-study findings and limits: There was higher T cell clonality in uninvolved adjacent lung than in tumor, and it was highest there. With higher T cell density in blood came longer overall survival. A median 57 of the top 100 tumor clones appeared in adjacent lung.

The V gene lost 5 bases and the J gene lost 14 bases, with 16 bases spanning the gap. Germline V gives CDR1 MNHGY, CDR2 SAAAGT. The CDR3 runs 13 residues. Profiling relied on immunoSEQ multiplex PCR, and the TCRdb table lists in-frame clones only, not all of them. In the table there are over a thousand clones, roughly 32% of which are singletons. The J gene is TRBJ1-6, the V gene TRBV6-8, with D possibly being TRBD1 (5 bases). This sample comprised normal lung tissue next to the tumor, obtained before any cancer treatment. The TCR comes from a female donor at least 60 years old with stage II lung adenocarcinoma. Written as DNA, the CDR3 is TGTGCCAGCAGTGTTTCGCAACCAGGGTCCCTCCACTTT. It codes for CASSVSQPGSLHF.